The text below deals with one T cell receptor (beta chain). Profiling relied on immunoSEQ multiplex PCR, and the TCRdb table lists in-frame clones only, not all of them. Of about 53,000 clones listed, 75% to 95% are singletons. The record originates from a study of early stage breast cancer tumors. Study overall: The ER+/PR+/HER2- tumors included roughly eight ductal and four lobular carcinomas.

Germline CDR1 and CDR2: MNHEY and SVGAGI. With 6 bases clipped from V and 1 base from J, the junction kept 7 bases outside the gene matches. This CDR3 is built from 15 residues. The receptor comes from a person aged 65 to 85 with breast cancer. The chain carries TRBV6-5 and TRBJ2-3; the match to TRBD1 covers 7 bases. Sequenced input: blood. This CDR3 reads CASRPHRGGTDTQYF. The CDR3 coding sequence is TGTGCCAGCAGGCCACACAGGGGCGGCACAGATACGCAGTATTTT.